This record looks at one T cell receptor (beta chain) sequence and its context. This sample is drawn from a study of blood T cell repertoires in COVID-19. On the study more broadly: Acute and convalescent COVID-19 samples came from the United States, Italy and Spain. Sample material is recorded as cDNA or gDNA derived from T cells, B-cell-depleted T cells, or PBMCs.

Germline assignment: CDR1 MNHEY and CDR2 SVGAGI. V gave up 2 bases and J gave up 6 bases, with 13 bases separating them. CDR3 length: 14 residues. Methods used by the authors: Reference gene primer amplification gave nucleated cell count estimates. The protocol was immunoSEQ multiplex PCR, while the TCRdb copy is restricted to in-frame clones and leaves out a portion. The V and J calls and the clone size are those of that table, but D and trimming were determined from the DNA. The sample lists around 300,000 clones, roughly 88% seen once, with 3.5% to 4.5% in the top ten. This receptor was identified in a woman aged 45 to 65 with active or convalescent COVID-19. Sequencing input: peripheral blood. The chain employs TRBV6-5 and TRBJ1-2; possibly TRBD1 for D (6 bases). Here the CDR3 reads CASSYGRGVDGYTF. CDR3 nucleotides: TGTGCCAGCAGTTACGGCAGGGGCGTCGATGGCTACACCTTC.